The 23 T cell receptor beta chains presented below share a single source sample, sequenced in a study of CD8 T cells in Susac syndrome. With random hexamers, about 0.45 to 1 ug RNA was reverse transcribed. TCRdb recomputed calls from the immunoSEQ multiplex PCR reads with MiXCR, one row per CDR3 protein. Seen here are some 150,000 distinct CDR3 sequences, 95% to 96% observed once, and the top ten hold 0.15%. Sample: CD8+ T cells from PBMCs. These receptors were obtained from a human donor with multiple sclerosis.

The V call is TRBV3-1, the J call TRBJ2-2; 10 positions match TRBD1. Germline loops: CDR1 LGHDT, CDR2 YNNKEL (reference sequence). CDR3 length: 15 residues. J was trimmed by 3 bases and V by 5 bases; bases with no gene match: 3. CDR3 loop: CASSGGTGDTGELFF. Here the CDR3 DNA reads TGTGCCAGCAGCGGCGGGACAGGGGACACCGGGGAGCTGTTTTTT. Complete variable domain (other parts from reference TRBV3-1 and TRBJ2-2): DTAVSQTPKYLVTQMGNDKSIKCEQNLGHDTMYWYKQDSKKFLKIMFSYNNKELIINETVPNRFSPKSPDKAHLNLHINSLELGDSAVYFCASSGGTGDTGELFFGEGSRLTVL.

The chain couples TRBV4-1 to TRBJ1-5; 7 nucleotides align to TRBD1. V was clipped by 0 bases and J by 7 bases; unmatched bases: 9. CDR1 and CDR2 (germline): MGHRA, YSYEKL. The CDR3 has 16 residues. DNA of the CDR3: TGCGCCAGCAGCCAAGACCCCCCAGGGGGTGGCCAGCCCCAGCATTTT. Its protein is CASSQDPPGGGQPQHF.

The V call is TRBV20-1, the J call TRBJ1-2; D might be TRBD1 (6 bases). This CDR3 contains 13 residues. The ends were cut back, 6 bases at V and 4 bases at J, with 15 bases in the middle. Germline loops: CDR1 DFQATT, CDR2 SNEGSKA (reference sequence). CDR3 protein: CSAPRGGGYGYTF. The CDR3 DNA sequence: TGCAGTGCACCCAGGGGAGGTGGCTATGGCTACACCTTC.

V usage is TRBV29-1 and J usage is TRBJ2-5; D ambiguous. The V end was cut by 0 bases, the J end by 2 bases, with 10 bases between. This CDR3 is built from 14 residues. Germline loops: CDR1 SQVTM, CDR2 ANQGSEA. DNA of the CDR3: TGCAGCGTTGAAGATTGGGCAGAACAAGAGACCCAGTACTTC. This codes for CSVEDWAEQETQYF.

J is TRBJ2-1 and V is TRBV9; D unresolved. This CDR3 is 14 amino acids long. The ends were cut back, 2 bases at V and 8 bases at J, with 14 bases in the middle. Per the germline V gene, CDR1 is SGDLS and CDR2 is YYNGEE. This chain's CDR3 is CASSVSGVLDEQFF. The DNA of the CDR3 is TGTGCCAGCAGCGTGTCTGGAGTTTTGGATGAGCAGTTCTTC.

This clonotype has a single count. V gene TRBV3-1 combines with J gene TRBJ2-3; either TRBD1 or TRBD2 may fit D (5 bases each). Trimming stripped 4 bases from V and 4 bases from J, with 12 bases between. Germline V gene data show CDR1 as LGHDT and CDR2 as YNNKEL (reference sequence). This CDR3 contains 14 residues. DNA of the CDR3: TGTGCCAGCAGCCTAGAAGGGACGGCAGATACGCAGTATTTT. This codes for CASSLEGTADTQYF.

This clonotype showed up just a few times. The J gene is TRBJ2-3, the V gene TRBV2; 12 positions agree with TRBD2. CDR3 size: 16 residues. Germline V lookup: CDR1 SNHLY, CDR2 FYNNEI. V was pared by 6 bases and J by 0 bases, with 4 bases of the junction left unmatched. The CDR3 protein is CASSPGLAGSTDTQYF. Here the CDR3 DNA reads TGTGCCAGCAGCCCTGGACTAGCGGGGAGCACAGATACGCAGTATTTT.

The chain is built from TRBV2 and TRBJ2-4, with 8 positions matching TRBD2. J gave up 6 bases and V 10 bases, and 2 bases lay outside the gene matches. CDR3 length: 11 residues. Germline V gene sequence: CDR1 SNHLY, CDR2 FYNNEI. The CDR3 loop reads CATAGGNIQYF. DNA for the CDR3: TGTGCCACCGCGGGAGGAAACATTCAGTACTTC.

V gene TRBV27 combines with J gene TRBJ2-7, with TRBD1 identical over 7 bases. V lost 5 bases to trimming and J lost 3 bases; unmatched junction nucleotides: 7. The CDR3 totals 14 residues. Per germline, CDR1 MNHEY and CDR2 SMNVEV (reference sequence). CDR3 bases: TGTGCCAGCAGTGTCGGGACAGATAGCTACGAGCAGTACTTC. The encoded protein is CASSVGTDSYEQYF.

Here the CDR3 reads CASSPRGHFSYEQYV. CDR3 DNA: TGTGCCAGCAGTCCCAGGGGTCACTTCTCCTACGAGCAGTACGTC. The chain combines TRBV27 with TRBJ2-7, with D possibly being TRBD1 (6 bases). CDR1 and CDR2 (germline): MNHEY, SMNVEV (reference sequence). There are 15 residues in the CDR3. Trimming removed 5 bases at V and 0 bases at J, with 14 bases between.

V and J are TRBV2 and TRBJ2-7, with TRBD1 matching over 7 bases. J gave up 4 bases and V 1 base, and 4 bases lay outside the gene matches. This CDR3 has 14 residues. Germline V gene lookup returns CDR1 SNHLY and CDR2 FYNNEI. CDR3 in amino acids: CASSEGRTGYEQYV. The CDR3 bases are TGTGCCAGCAGTGAAGGCCGGACAGGATACGAGCAGTACGTC.

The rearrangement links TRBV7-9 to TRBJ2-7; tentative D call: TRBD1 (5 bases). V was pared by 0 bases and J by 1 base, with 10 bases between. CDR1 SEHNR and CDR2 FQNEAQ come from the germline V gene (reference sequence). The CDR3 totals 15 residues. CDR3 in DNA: TGTGCCAGCAGCTTAGCGGGTGACAGTTCCTACGAGCAGTACGTC. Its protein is CASSLAGDSSYEQYV.

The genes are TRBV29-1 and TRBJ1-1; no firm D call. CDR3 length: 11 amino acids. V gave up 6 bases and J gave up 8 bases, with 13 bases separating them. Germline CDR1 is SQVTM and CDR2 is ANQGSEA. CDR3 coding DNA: TGCAGCGTCGGTGGCCCCGTAGAAGCTTTCTTT. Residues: CSVGGPVEAFF.

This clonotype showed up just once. This CDR3 is CASSVHSGPYNEQFF. In DNA form, the CDR3 reads TGTGCCAGCAGCGTACATAGCGGGCCTTACAATGAGCAGTTCTTC. This rearrangement joins TRBV9 to TRBJ2-1; 7 nucleotides agree with TRBD2. CDR3 length: 15 residues. V lost 1 base and J lost 4; bases outside the gene matches: 5. Germline V gene data show CDR1 as SGDLS and CDR2 as YYNGEE.

CDR3 loop: CAWSDPGLENEQFF. The CDR3 region has the DNA TGTGCCTGGAGTGATCCGGGTCTGGAAAATGAGCAGTTCTTC. The chain links TRBV30 to TRBJ2-1; D is ambiguous. Germline V gene sequence: CDR1 GTSNPN, CDR2 SVGIG (reference sequence). This CDR3 has 14 residues. Deletions cut 1 base from V and 7 bases from J, with 14 bases between. The whole variable domain, remainder taken from reference TRBV30 and TRBJ2-1, is SQTIHQWPATLVQPVGSPLSLECTVEGTSNPNLYWYRQAAGRGLQLLFYSVGIGQISSEVPQNLSASRPQDRQFILSSKKLLLSDSGFYLCAWSDPGLENEQFFGPGTRLTVL.

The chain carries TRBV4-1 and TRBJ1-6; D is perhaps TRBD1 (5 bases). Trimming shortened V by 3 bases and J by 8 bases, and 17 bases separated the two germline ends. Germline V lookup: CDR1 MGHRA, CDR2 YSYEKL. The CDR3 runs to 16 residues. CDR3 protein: CASSHGPTQVDSPLHF. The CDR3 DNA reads TGCGCCAGCAGCCATGGACCCACACAGGTGGATTCACCCCTCCACTTT.

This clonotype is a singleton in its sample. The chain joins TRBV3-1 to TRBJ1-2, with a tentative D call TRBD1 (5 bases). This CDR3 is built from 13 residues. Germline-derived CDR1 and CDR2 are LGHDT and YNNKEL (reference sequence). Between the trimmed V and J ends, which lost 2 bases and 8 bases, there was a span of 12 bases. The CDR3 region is CASSQYKGEGYTF. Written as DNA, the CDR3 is TGTGCCAGCAGCCAATATAAAGGGGAAGGCTACACCTTC.

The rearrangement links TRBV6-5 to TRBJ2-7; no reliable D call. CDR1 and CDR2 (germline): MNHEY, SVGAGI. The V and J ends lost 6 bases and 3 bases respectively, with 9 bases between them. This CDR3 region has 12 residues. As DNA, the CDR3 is TGTGCCAGCAGCCAGGTTTACTACGAGCAGTACGTC. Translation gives CASSQVYYEQYV.

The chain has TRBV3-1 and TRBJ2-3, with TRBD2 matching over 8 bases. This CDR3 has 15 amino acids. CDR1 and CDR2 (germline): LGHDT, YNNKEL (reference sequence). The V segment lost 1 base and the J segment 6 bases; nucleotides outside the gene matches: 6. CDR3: CASSQAGGPWDTQYF. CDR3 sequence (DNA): TGTGCCAGCAGCCAAGCGGGGGGGCCTTGGGATACGCAGTATTTT.

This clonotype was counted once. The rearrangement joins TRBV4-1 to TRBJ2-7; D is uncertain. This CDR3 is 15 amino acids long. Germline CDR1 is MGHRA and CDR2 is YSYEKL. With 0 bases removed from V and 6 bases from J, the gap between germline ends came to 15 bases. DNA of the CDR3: TGCGCCAGCAGCCAAGATGAACCGTCTCTGGGCGAGCAGTACTTC. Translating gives CASSQDEPSLGEQYF.

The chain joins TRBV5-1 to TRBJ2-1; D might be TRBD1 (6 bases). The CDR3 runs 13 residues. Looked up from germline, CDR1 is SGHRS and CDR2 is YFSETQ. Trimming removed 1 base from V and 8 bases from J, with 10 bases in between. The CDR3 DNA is TGCGCCAGCAGCTTGACAGGGTATCATGAGCAGTTCTTC. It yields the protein CASSLTGYHEQFF.

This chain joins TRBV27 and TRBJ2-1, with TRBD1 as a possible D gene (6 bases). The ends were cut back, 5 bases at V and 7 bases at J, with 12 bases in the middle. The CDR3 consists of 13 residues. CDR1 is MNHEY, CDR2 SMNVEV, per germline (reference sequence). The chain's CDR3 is CASSLNTGNEQFF. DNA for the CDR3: TGTGCCAGCAGTCTCAACACAGGGAATGAGCAGTTCTTC.

The CDR3 nucleotides read TGCGCCAGCAGCCCGGGACAGGAGAACACTGAAGCTTTCTTT. Protein product: CASSPGQENTEAFF. V is TRBV5-1 and J is TRBJ1-1; 8 bases map to TRBD1. From germline, CDR1 is SGHRS and CDR2 YFSETQ. V trimming: 4 bases; J trimming: 1 base; junction bases outside the gene matches: 3. The CDR3 is 14 amino acids.